This T cell receptor beta chain is drawn from a study of cytomegalovirus exposure and HLA in healthy donors. Across the study: Within the Caucasian-associated ancestry cluster were 65% to 85% of the approximately 400 genotyped donors. Study-wide results and caveats: In vitro checks showed that a few CMV-associated chains really do target CMV antigens. The classifier, whose performance was assessed in both the original and validation cohorts, reportedly diagnosed cytomegalovirus status with high specificity and sensitivity.

A note on this clone: Its antigen is not known.

The PCR had 60 Vbeta and 13 Jbeta primers. Libraries were prepared by immunoSEQ multiplex PCR; TCRdb keeps only in-frame clonotypes and omits some of them. The table shows 110,000 or so clones, with around four fifths occurring only once. Germline CDR1 SGHVS, CDR2 FNYEAQ. V shed 4 bases, J shed 7 bases, and the junction held 7 bases outside the gene matches. This CDR3 is 15 amino acids long. This clonotype was sampled from a woman between 40 and 55 years old in good health and CMV-seropositive. This chain uses TRBV7-6 with TRBJ2-7; 13 bases line up with TRBD2. The material sequenced was PBMCs. The CDR3: CASSSGLAGVGEQYF. Here the CDR3 DNA reads TGTGCCAGCAGCTCCGGACTAGCGGGAGTTGGGGAGCAGTACTTC.